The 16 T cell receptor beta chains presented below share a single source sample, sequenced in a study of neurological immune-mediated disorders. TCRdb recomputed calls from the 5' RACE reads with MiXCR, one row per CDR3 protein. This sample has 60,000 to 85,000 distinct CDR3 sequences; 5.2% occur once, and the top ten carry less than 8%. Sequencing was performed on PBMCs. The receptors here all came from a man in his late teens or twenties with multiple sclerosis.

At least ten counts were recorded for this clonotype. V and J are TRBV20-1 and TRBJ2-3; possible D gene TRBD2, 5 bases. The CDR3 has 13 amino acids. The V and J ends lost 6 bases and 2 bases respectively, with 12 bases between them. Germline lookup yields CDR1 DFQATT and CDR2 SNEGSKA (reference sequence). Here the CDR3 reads CSASDSLTDTQYF. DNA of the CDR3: TGCAGTGCATCGGACTCCCTCACAGATACGCAGTATTTT.

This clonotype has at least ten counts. Here the CDR3 reads CASSSAWAGLVQETQYF. CDR3 DNA: TGTGCCAGCAGCTCGGCGTGGGCGGGATTGGTCCAAGAGACCCAGTACTTC. V and J are TRBV5-5 and TRBJ2-5; maybe TRBD2 (6 bases). The CDR3 extends over 17 amino acids. Trimming pared 3 bases from V and 1 base from J, leaving 19 bases between. Germline assignment: CDR1 SGHKS and CDR2 YYEKEE (reference sequence).

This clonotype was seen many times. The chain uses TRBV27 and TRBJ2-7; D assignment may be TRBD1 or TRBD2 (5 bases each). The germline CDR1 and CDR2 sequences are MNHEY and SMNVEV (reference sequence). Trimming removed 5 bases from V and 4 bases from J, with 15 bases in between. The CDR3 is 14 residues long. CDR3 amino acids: CASSLATAAYEQYF. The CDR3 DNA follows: TGTGCCAGCAGTCTTGCGACAGCGGCTTACGAGCAGTACTTC.

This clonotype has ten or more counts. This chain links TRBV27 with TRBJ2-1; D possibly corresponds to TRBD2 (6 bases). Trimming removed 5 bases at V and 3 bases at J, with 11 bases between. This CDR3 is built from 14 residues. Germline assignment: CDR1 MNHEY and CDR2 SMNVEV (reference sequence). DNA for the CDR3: TGTGCCAGCAGTCGGACTACCCTCTACAATGAGCAGTTCTTC. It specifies CASSRTTLYNEQFF.

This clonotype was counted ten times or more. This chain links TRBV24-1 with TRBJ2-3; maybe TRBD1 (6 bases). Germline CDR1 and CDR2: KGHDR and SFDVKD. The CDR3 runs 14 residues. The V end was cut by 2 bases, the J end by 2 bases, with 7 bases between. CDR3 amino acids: CATSDYRDTDTQYF. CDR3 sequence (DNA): TGTGCCACCAGTGATTACAGGGACACAGATACGCAGTATTTT.

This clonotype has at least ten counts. This CDR3 reads CASSEIRVGGGYTF. DNA for the CDR3: TGTGCCAGCAGTGAAATCCGGGTCGGTGGTGGCTACACCTTC. V usage is TRBV2 and J usage is TRBJ1-2, with D uncertain. Trimming took 2 bases from V and 7 from J, leaving 14 bases between them. This CDR3 comprises 14 residues. CDR1 is SNHLY, CDR2 FYNNEI, per germline.

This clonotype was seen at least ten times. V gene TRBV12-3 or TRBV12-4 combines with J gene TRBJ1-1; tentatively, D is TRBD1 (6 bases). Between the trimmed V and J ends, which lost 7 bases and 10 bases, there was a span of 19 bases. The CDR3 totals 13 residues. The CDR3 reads CASTLIGGVGAFF. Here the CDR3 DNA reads TGTGCCAGCACCCTGATAGGGGGTGTTGGAGCTTTCTTT.

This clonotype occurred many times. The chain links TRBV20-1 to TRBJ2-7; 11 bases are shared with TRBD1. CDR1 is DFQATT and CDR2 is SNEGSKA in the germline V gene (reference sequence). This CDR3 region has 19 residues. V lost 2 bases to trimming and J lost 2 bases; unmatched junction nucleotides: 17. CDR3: CSARSPGQGGRGVTYEQYF. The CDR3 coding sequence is TGCAGTGCTAGATCGCCGGGACAGGGGGGTAGGGGGGTGACCTACGAGCAGTACTTC.

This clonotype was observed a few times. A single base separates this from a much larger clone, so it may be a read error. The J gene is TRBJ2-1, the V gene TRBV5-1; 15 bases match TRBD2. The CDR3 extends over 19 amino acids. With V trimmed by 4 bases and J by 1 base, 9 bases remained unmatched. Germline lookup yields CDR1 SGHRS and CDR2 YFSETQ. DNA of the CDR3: TGCGCCAGCAGCCCGGGACTAGCGGGGGGTCTGAGATCCTACAATGAGCAGTTCTTC. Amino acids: CASSPGLAGGLRSYNEQFF.

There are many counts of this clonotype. The CDR3 DNA reads as TGCAGCGTTGAAGATGGTAGCACAGATACGCAGTATTTT. Its protein product is CSVEDGSTDTQYF. V gene TRBV29-1 combines with J gene TRBJ2-3; unclear D gene. Germline CDR1 SQVTM, CDR2 ANQGSEA. This CDR3 has 13 amino acids. V lost 0 bases and J 0 bases, leaving 4 bases between the germline ends.

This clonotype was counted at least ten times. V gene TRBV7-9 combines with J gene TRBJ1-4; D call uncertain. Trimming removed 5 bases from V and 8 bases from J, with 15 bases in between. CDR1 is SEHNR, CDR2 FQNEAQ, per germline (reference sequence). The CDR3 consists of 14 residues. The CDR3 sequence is CASSHDNSREKLFF. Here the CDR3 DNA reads TGTGCCAGCAGCCACGACAATAGTCGGGAAAAACTGTTTTTT.

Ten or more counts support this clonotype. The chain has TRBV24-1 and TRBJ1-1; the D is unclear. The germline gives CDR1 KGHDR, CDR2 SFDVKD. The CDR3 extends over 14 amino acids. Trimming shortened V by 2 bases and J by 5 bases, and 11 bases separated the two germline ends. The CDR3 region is CATSDSGLSTEAFF. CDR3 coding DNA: TGTGCCACCAGTGATTCCGGTTTGAGTACTGAAGCTTTCTTT.

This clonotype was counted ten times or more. The CDR3 sequence: CSAEGLAGSTQYF. For the CDR3, the DNA is TGCAGTGCTGAAGGACTAGCGGGGTCGACCCAGTACTTC. The chain links TRBV20-1 to TRBJ2-5; 12 bases agree with TRBD2. V shed 5 bases, J shed 7 bases, and the junction held 5 bases outside the gene matches. The CDR3 length is 13 residues. The germline gives CDR1 DFQATT, CDR2 SNEGSKA (reference sequence).

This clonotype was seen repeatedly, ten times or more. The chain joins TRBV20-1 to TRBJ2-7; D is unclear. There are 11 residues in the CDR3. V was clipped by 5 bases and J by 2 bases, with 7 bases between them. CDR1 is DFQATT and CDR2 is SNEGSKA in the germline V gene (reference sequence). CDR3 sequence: CSAPDAYEQYF. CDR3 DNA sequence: TGCAGTGCTCCGGACGCCTACGAGCAGTACTTC.

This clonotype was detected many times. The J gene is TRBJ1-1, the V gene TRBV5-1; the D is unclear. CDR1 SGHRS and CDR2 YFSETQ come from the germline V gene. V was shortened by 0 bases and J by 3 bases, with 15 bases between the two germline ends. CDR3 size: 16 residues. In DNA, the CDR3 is TGCGCCAGCAGCTTGGATAAGAGGGTTGGGTACACTGAAGCTTTCTTT. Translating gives CASSLDKRVGYTEAFF.

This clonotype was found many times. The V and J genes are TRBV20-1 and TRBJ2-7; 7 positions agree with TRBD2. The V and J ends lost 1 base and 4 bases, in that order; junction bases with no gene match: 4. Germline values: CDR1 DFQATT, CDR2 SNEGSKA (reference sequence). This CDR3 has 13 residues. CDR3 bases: TGCAGTGCTAGAGGCGGGAGTGAATACGAGCAGTACTTC. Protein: CSARGGSEYEQYF.